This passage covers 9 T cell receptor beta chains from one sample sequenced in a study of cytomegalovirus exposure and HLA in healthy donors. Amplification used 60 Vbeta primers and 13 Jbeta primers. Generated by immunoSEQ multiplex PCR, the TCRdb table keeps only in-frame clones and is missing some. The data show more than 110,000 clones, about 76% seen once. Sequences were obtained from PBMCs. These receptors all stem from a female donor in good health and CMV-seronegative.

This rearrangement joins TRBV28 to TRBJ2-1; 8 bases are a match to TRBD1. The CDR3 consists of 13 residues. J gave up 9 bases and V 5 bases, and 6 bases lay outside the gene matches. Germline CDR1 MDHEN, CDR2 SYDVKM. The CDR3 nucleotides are TGTGCCAGCAGTATACAACAGGGGGTTGAGCAGTTCTTC. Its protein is CASSIQQGVEQFF. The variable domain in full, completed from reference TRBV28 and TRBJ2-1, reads DVKVTQSSRYLVKRTGEKVFLECVQDMDHENMFWYRQDPGLGLRLIYFSYDVKMKEKGDIPEGYSVSREKKERFSLILESASTNQTSMYLCASSIQQGVEQFFGPGTRLTVL.

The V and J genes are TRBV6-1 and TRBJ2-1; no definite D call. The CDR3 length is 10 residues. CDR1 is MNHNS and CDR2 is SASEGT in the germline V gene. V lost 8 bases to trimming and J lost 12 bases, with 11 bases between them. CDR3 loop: CASGLPGQFF. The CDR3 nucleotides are TGTGCCAGCGGGCTGCCAGGGCAGTTCTTC.

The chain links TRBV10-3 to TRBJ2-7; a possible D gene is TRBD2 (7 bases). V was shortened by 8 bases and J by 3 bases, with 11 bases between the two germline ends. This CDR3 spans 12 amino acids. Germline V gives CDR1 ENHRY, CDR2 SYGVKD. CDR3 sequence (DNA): TGTGCCATCGGGGGGGCAATCTACGAGCAGTACTTC. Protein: CAIGGAIYEQYF.

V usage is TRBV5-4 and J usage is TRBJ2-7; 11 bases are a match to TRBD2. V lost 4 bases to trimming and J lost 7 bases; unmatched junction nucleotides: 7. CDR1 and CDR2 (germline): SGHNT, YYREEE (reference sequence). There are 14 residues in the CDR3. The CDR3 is CASSNSGGGWEQYF. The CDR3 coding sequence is TGTGCCAGCAGCAATAGCGGGGGGGGCTGGGAGCAGTACTTC.

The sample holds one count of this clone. CDR3 amino acids: CASSLGQGGYNEQFF. The CDR3 region has the DNA TGTGCCAGCAGTTTAGGACAGGGAGGATACAATGAGCAGTTCTTC. The V and J genes are TRBV27 and TRBJ2-1; 8 nucleotides line up with TRBD1. The CDR3 contains 15 residues. V shed 2 bases, J shed 4 bases, and the junction held 4 bases outside the gene matches. Germline V CDR1 and CDR2: MNHEY, SMNVEV (reference sequence).

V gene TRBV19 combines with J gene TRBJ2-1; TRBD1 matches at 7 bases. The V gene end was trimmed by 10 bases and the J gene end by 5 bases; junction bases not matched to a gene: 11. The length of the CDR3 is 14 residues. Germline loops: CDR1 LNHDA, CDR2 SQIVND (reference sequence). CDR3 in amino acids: CATAPTGTHNEQFF. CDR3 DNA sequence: TGTGCCACCGCACCGACAGGGACCCACAATGAGCAGTTCTTC.

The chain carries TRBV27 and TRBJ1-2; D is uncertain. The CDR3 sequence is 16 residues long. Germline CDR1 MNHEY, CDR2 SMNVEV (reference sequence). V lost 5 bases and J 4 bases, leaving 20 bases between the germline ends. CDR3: CASSPITRVNGYGYTF. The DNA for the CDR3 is TGTGCCAGCAGTCCCATTACGAGGGTCAATGGCTATGGCTACACCTTC.

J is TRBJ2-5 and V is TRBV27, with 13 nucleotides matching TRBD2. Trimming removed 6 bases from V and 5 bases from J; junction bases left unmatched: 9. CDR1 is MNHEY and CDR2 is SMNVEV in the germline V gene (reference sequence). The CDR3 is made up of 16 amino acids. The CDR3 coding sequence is TGTGCCAGCAGCAAAACCGGGACTAGCGGGGCCGAGACCCAGTACTTC. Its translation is CASSKTGTSGAETQYF.

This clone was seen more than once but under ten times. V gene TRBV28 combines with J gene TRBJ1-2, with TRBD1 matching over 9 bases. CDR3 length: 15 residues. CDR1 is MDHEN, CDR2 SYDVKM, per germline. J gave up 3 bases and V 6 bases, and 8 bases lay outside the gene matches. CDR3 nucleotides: TGTGCCAGCAGCCTCGGGACAGGGATCCACTATGGCTACACCTTC. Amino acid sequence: CASSLGTGIHYGYTF.